This T cell receptor (beta chain) stems from a study of blood T cell repertoires in COVID-19. Original methodology: Amplification of reference gene primers was used by the study to estimate nucleated cell counts. Data came from immunoSEQ multiplex PCR; TCRdb stores just in-frame clones and leaves some out. Clonal size and the V and J genes are those of that table, whereas D and trimming came from the DNA. This table has approximately 200,000 clones, about 82% appearing once. Donors of Cohort 3 who recovered were those that had two negative PCRs, clearance, or symptom resolution. The CDR3 is 16 amino acids. After removal of 6 bases from V and 12 bases from J, the junction contained 16 bases not matched to a gene. The V gene's germline CDR1 is SNHLY and CDR2 FYNNEI.

The rearrangement links TRBV2 to TRBJ2-1, with 11 nucleotides matching TRBD2. The sequence derives from a young woman who had recovered from COVID-19. Sequencing was performed on PBMCs or T cells enriched from blood (not recorded which). CDR3 bases: TGTGCCAGCAGCGGGACTAGCGGACAAAGCGGTGTACGGCAGTTCTTC. Translation gives CASSGTSGQSGVRQFF. Together with reference TRBV2 and TRBJ2-1, the CDR3 gives the full variable domain: EPEVTQTPSHQVTQMGQEVILRCVPISNHLYFYWYRQILGQKVEFLVSFYNNEISEKSEIFDDQFSVERPDGSNFTLKIRSTKLEDSAMYFCASSGTSGQSGVRQFFGPGTRLTVL.